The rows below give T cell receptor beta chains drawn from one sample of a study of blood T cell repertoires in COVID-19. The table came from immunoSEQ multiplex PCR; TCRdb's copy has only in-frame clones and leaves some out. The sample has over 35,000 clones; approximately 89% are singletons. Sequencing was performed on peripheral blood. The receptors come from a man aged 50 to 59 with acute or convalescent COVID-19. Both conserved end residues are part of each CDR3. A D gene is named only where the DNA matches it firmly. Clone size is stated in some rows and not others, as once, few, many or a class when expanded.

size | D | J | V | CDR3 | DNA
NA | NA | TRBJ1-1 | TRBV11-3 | CASSLHGNTEAFF | TGTGCCAGCAGCTTACACGGGAACACTGAAGCTTTCTTT
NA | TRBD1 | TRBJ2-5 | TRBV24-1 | CATSDSYVQGAVTQYF | TGTGCCACCAGTGATTCTTATGTGCAGGGGGCGGTCACCCAGTACTTC
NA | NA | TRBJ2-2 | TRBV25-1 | CASSPSPSPRELFF | TGTGCCAGCAGCCCAAGCCCTTCTCCCCGGGAGCTGTTTTTT
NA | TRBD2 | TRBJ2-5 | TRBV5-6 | CASSGGLAVEETQYF | TGTGCCAGCAGCGGGGGACTAGCGGTAGAAGAGACCCAGTACTTC
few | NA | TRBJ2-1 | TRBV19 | CASRSEGHPYNEQFF | TGTGCCAGTAGGAGCGAAGGACACCCGTACAATGAGCAGTTCTTC
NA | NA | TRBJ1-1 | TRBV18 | CASSPDKPTEAFF | TGTGCCAGCTCACCTGACAAGCCCACTGAAGCTTTCTTT
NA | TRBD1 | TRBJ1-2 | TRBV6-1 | CASSETGQGVYGYTF | TGTGCCAGCAGTGAAACCGGACAGGGGGTGTATGGCTACACCTTC
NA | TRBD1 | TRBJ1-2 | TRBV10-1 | CASSGGTGSNYGYTF | TGCGCCAGCAGTGGGGGGACAGGGAGTAACTATGGCTACACCTTC
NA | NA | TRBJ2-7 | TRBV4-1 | CASSQGRAGYEQYF | TGCGCCAGCAGCCAAGGGAGGGCAGGCTACGAGCAGTACTTC
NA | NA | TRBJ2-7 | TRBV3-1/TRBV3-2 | CASSPPGTRGSYEQYF | TGTGCCAGCAGCCCTCCAGGAACTCGGGGGTCCTACGAGCAGTACTTC
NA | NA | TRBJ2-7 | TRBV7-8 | CASSQTGTYEQYF | TGTGCCAGCAGCCAGACAGGTACCTACGAGCAGTACTTC
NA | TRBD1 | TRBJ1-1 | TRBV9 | CASSPGSGQGKTEAFF | TGTGCCAGCAGCCCAGGGAGCGGACAGGGGAAGACTGAAGCTTTCTTT
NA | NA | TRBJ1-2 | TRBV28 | CASTLSADYGYTF | TGTGCCAGCACCCTCTCTGCGGATTATGGCTACACCTTC
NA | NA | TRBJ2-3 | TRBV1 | CTSSPGLAGHTQYF | TGCACCAGCAGCCCAGGACTAGCGGGCCATACGCAGTATTTT
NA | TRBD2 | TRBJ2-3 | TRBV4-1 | CATSGIAGGWDTQYF | TGCGCCACCTCCGGGATAGCGGGAGGGTGGGATACGCAGTATTTT